The 6 T cell receptor beta chains below were found in one sample sequenced in a study of T cells after posttransplantation cyclophosphamide (dated by TCRdb to the mid-2010s). Receptor libraries were prepared by the immunoSEQ multiplex PCR assay. What TCRdb holds here is the immuneACCESS table cut down to in-frame rearrangements. Part of the clones is not present; checked against another copy, under half of the missing clones reflect an unresolved V gene, and the others are unexplained. The data for this sample show about 25,000 clones, each detected more than once. The biggest ten clones account for about 1.8% of the sample. In the paper's terms, the treatment or condition label means: high-dose cyclophosphamide on days +3 and +4 as single-agent GVHD prophylaxis. Busulfan and fludarabine conditioning, a related or unrelated marrow graft, and cyclophosphamide on days +3 and +4 were given to PTCy patients.

The starting material was PBMCs, obtained after allogeneic stem cell transplant with posttransplant cyclophosphamide. Receptors were obtained from a male patient younger than 35 who received an allogeneic stem cell transplant from a related donor, was CMV-positive, and had no GVHD. It is possible that, after a transplant, some T cells come from the graft donor.

This clone has at least ten counts. The chain combines TRBV9 with TRBJ2-1, with 11 positions matching TRBD1. The J segment lost 3 bases and the V segment lost 4 bases, leaving 3 bases of the junction unmatched. The CDR3 extends over 15 amino acids. The germline CDR1 and CDR2 sequences are SGDLS and YYNGEE. CDR3 in DNA: TGTGCCAGCAGCTTCGGGACAGGGGGCTACAATGAGCAGTTCTTC. Translated, it gives CASSFGTGGYNEQFF. The whole variable domain, filled in from reference TRBV9 and TRBJ2-1, reads DSGVTQTPKHLITATGQRVTLRCSPRSGDLSVYWYQQSLDQGLQFLIQYYNGEERAKGNILERFSAQQFPDLHSELNLSSLELGDSALYFCASSFGTGGYNEQFFGPGTRLTVL.

This clone was observed many times. This rearrangement joins TRBV5-6 to TRBJ2-7, with 10 bases that match TRBD1. The germline V gene has CDR1 SGHDT and CDR2 YYEEEE. J was trimmed by 4 bases and V by 1 base; bases with no gene match: 8. The CDR3 runs to 16 residues. The CDR3 bases are TGTGCCAGCAGCTTGCTCCCGGGACAGGGGACGTACGAGCAGTACTTC. This translates into CASSLLPGQGTYEQYF.

This clone was observed at least ten times. The chain employs TRBV9 and TRBJ2-5, with 10 bases matching TRBD2. There are 16 residues in the CDR3. Germline V CDR1 and CDR2: SGDLS, YYNGEE. The V segment lost 4 bases and the J segment 5 bases; nucleotides outside the gene matches: 11. As DNA, the CDR3 is TGTGCCAGCAGCCGCCAGAGCGGGGGGGGTAAGGAGACCCAGTACTTC. This codes for CASSRQSGGGKETQYF.

In its sample, this clone was seen many times. The chain is built from TRBV7-3 and TRBJ1-6; the D gene is possibly TRBD1 (5 bases). CDR3 size: 15 residues. Per germline, CDR1 SGHTA and CDR2 FQGTGA. Trimming stripped 2 bases from V and 10 bases from J, with 15 bases between. The CDR3, as DNA: TGTGCCAGCAGCTTAGTGGGGCGGTTCGGCTCACCCCTCCACTTT. It codes for CASSLVGRFGSPLHF.

This clone was detected many times. The chain links TRBV5-5 to TRBJ2-7; possibly TRBD1 for D (7 bases). Trimming removed 4 bases from V and 2 bases from J, with 10 bases in between. Germline V CDR1 and CDR2: SGHKS, YYEKEE (reference sequence). The CDR3 runs to 13 residues. CDR3 region: CASSAGQPYEQYF. The CDR3 DNA reads as TGTGCCAGCAGCGCGGGACAGCCCTACGAGCAGTACTTC. Combining the CDR3 with reference TRBV5-5 and TRBJ2-7 gives the whole variable domain DAGVTQSPTHLIKTRGQQVTLRCSPISGHKSVSWYQQVLGQGPQFIFQYYEKEERGRGNFPDRFSARQFPNYSSELNVNALLLGDSALYLCASSAGQPYEQYFGPGTRLTVT.

This clone was counted many times. CDR3 amino acids: CASSQVPPGLAGWASTDTQYF. CDR3 in DNA: TGCGCCAGCAGCCAAGTGCCACCGGGACTAGCGGGATGGGCTAGCACAGATACGCAGTATTTT. The chain has TRBV4-3 and TRBJ2-3; 13 bases are a match to TRBD2. The CDR3 runs to 21 residues. The J segment lost 0 bases and the V segment lost 1 base, leaving 13 bases of the junction unmatched. Germline lookup yields CDR1 LGHNA and CDR2 YSLEER.